Sequencing of this T cell receptor beta chain was carried out in a study of patients and donors after allogeneic stem cell transplantation. As to this clonotype: Without the conserved terminal phenylalanine or tryptophan, this CDR3 likely stems from a read error. Because the CDR3's place on the DNA is in doubt, the DNA is left out and the CDR3 is given as listed by TCRdb.

Each CDR3 protein is one row after TCRdb ran MiXCR on the RT-PCR reads. The sample records about a million distinct CDR3 sequences, roughly 17% being singletons. Germline V gives CDR1 DFQATT, CDR2 SNEGSKA (reference sequence). Termini included, the CDR3 measures 11 amino acids. The clonotype comes from a human donor who was either an allogeneic HSCT recipient or a stem cell or donor lymphocyte infusion donor (not recorded which). It is not recorded whose cells these are; they may come from a transplant donor. Sequencing input: blood, either unsorted or a sorted T cell fraction (not recorded which). V and J are TRBV20-1 and TRBJ2-1; TRBD2 was called by the table and not checked on the DNA. The CDR3 sequence: CSARDSGTNYI.